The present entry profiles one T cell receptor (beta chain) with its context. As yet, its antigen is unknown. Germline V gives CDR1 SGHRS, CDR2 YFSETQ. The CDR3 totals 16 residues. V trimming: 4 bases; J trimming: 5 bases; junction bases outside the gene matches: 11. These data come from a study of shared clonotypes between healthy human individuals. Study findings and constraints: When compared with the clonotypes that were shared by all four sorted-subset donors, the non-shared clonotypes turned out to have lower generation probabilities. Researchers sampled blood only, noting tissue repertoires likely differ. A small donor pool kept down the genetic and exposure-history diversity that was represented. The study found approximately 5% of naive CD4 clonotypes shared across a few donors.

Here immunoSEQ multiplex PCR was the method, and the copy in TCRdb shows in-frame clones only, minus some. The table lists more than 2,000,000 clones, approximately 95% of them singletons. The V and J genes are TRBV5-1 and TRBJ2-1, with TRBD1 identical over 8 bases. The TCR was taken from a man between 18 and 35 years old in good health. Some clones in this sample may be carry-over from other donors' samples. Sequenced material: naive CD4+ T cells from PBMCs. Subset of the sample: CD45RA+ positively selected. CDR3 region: CASSLRPGQVNNEQFF. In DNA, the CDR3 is TGCGCCAGCAGCCTCAGACCGGGACAGGTAAACAATGAGCAGTTCTTC.